This TCR beta chain derives from a study of ipilimumab plus nivolumab after autologous stem cell transplantation (dated by TCRdb to the early 2020s). Some background on the complete study: A median of roughly 5 ipilimumab doses and fewer than 10 nivolumab doses was received by trial patients. Both primary refractory and relapsed disease were represented in the DLBCL cohort, where 18-month progression-free survival was roughly 89% and 26%, respectively. Patients with high-risk diffuse large B cell lymphoma, mature T cell lymphoma, or multiple myeloma undergoing autologous transplant were enrolled in the trial. The intent-to-treat population of the trial consisted of around 40 patients.

General findings and caveats noted by the study authors: The authors concluded that, as post-transplant consolidation, combined checkpoint inhibition appeared tolerable. The authors stated that profiles of the T cell receptor repertoire, regulatory T cell phenotype and gut microbiota provided a biologic rationale for studying this approach further.

Regarding this clone: Its antigen target is currently unknown. Qualities for individual bases were not recorded, and no much larger clone is one base off.

The germline V gene yields SGHTA for CDR1 and FQGTGA for CDR2. At the junction V is shortened by 6 bases and J by 0 bases; bases outside the gene matches: 5. The CDR3 spans 15 residues, from the cysteine through the phenylalanine. The read is trimmed to its CDR3 DNA, 45 bases read in frame from base 1. Checkpoint therapy began 14 to 28 days after autologous transplant, with ipilimumab given at 1 mg/kg intravenously on day 1 of selected weeks. Nivolumab was given at 3 mg/kg intravenously on day 1 of weeks 1, 4, 7, 10, and every two weeks through week 26. Combined checkpoint inhibition with ipilimumab and nivolumab as consolidation after autologous stem cell transplantation was tested in a Phase Ib clinical trial. The library was built by means of the immunoSEQ multiplex PCR assay. This is the immuneACCESS table as TCRdb keeps it, with only in-frame sequences that have V and J called. A part of the clones is gone; compared with another copy, unresolved V genes explain less than half, and the rest is unexplained. A total of around 23,000 clones appear in this sample, under 75% of them only once. The ten top clones hold around 23% of the sample.

This TCR was sampled from a male donor with diffuse large B-cell lymphoma. The rearranged chain carries TRBV7-3 and TRBJ2-3, and 8 junctional nucleotides match TRBD2. Sequenced material: PBMCs, taken in a trial of ipilimumab plus nivolumab as post-transplant consolidation. The DNA reads TGTGCCAGCAGTGTAGCGGGGCCAAGCACAGATACGCAGTATTTT. This codes for CASSVAGPSTDTQYF.